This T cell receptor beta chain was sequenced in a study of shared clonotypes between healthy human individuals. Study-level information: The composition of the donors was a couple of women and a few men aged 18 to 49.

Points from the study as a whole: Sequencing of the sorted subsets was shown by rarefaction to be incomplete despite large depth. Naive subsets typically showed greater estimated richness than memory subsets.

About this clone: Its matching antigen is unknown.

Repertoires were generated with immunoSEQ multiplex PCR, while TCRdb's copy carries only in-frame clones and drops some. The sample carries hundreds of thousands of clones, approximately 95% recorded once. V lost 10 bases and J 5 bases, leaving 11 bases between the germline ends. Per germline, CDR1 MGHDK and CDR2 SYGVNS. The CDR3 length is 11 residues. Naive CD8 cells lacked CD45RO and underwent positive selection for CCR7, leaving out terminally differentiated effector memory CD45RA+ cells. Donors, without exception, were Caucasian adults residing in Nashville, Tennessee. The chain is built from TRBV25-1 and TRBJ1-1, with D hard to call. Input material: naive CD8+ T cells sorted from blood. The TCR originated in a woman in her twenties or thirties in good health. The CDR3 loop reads CATGIRTEAFF. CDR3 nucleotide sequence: TGTGCCACCGGTATTAGGACTGAAGCTTTCTTT.